A single T cell receptor beta chain is shown here with its context. Its antigen is not identified. Germline assignment: CDR1 SGHRS and CDR2 YFSETQ. V was clipped by 0 bases and J by 4 bases; unmatched bases: 2. This CDR3 has 15 amino acids. The record originates from a study of OX40 agonist ivuxolimab in advanced cancers. The study, taken as a whole, reports: Clones of CD4+ and CD8+ blood T cells grew by week 6 at doses of 0.1 to 3.0 mg/kg. Compared with others, partial responders at 0.1-3.0 mg/kg displayed clonal expansion among the lowest.

The protocol was immunoSEQ multiplex PCR, while the TCRdb copy is restricted to in-frame clones and leaves out a portion. The sample includes 100,000 or so clones, 85% to 90% of them seen just once. The investigators sampled blood at baseline, at cycle 4 day 1, and at cycle 7 day 1. V and J are TRBV5-1 and TRBJ2-3; 10 nucleotides line up with TRBD2. This sample comprised CD4+ or CD8+ T cells sorted from blood, obtained in a trial of the OX40 agonist ivuxolimab. This clonotype was obtained from an adult with an advanced solid tumor such as melanoma, head and neck, liver or kidney cancer. Here the CDR3 DNA reads TGCGCCAGCAGCTTGGTTCTAGCGGGAGCAGATACGCAGTATTTT. It is translated as CASSLVLAGADTQYF.